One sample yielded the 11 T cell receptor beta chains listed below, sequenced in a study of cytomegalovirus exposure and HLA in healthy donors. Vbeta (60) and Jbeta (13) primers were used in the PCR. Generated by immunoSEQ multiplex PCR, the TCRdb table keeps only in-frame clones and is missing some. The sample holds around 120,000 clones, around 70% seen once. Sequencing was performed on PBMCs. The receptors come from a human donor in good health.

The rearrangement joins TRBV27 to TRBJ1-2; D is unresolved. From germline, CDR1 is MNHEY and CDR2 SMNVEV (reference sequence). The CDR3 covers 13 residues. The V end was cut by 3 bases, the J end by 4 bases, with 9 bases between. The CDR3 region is CASSLDNSYGYTF. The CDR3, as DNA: TGTGCCAGCAGTTTGGATAACAGCTATGGCTACACCTTC.

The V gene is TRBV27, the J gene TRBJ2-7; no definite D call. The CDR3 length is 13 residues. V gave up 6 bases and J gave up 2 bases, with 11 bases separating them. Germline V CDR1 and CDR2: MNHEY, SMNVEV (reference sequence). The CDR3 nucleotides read TGTGCCAGCAGCCAGTTCATCACCTACGAGCAGTACTTC. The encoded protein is CASSQFITYEQYF.

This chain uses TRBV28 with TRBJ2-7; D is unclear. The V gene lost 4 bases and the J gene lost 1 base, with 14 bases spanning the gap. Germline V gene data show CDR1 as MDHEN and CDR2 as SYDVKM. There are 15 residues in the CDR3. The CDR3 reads CASSSPTPLSYEQYF. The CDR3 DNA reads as TGTGCCAGCAGTTCGCCGACACCCCTATCCTACGAGCAGTACTTC.

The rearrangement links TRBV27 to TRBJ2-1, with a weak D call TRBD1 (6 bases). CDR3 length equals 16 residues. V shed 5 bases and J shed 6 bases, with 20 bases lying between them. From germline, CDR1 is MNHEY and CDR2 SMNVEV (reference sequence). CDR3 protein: CASSLTGGRLGNEQFF. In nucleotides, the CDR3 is TGTGCCAGCAGTCTGACAGGTGGCCGTTTGGGCAATGAGCAGTTCTTC.

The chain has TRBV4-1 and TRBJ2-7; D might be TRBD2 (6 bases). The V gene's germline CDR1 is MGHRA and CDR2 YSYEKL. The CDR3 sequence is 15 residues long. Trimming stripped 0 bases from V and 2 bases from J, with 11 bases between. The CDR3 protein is CASSQDRGWAYEQYF. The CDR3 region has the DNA TGCGCCAGCAGCCAAGATCGGGGGTGGGCCTACGAGCAGTACTTC.

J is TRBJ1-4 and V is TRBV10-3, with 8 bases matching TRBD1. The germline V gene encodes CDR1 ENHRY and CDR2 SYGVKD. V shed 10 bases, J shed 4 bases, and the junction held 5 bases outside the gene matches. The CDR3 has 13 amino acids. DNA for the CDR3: TGTGCCACCAGACAGGGGAATAATGAAAAACTGTTTTTT. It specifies CATRQGNNEKLFF.

CDR3 sequence reads: CASSPRDNKFANTGELFF. The CDR3 DNA sequence: TGTGCCAGCAGCCCAAGGGACAACAAGTTCGCGAACACCGGGGAGCTGTTTTTT. This rearrangement joins TRBV4-2 to TRBJ2-2, with D perhaps TRBD1 (6 bases). Trimming removed 4 bases from V and 0 bases from J, with 18 bases in between. This CDR3 region has 18 residues. CDR1 LGHNA and CDR2 YNFKEQ come from the germline V gene.

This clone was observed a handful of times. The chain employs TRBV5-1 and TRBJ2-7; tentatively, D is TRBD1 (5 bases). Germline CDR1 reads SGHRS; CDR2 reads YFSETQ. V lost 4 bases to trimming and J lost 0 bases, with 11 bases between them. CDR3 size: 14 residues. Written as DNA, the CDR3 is TGCGCCAGCAGCCCGCAGGGCGTCTCCTACGAGCAGTACTTC. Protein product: CASSPQGVSYEQYF.

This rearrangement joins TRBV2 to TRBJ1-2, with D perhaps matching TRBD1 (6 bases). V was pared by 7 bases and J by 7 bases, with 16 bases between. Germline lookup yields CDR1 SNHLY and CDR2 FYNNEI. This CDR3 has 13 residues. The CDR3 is CASMGRGLRGYTF. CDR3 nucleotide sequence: TGTGCCAGCATGGGCAGGGGTCTACGTGGCTACACCTTC.

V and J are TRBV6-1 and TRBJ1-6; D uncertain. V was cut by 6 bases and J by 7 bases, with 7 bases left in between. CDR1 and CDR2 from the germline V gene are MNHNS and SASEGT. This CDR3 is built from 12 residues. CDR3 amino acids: CASRYWNSPLHF. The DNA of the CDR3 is TGTGCCAGCAGATACTGGAATTCACCCCTCCACTTT.

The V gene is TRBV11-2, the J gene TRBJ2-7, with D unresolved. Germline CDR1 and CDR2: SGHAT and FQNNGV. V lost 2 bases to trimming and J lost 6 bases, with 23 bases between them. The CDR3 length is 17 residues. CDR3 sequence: CASSLTLLSGLPSEQYF. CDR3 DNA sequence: TGTGCCAGCAGCTTAACTTTGTTATCGGGTCTGCCGTCCGAGCAGTACTTC.